These 26 T cell receptor beta chains were all obtained from the same sample, sequenced in a study of blood T cell repertoires in COVID-19. The protocol was immunoSEQ multiplex PCR, while the TCRdb copy is restricted to in-frame clones and leaves out a portion. Of almost 55,000 clones listed, approximately 82% are singletons. The sequenced sample was peripheral blood. These receptors originate from a human donor in a cohort sampled during active COVID-19.

The rearrangement uses TRBV7-9 and TRBJ2-7; D not certain. Germline V gives CDR1 SEHNR, CDR2 FQNEAQ (reference sequence). The CDR3 sequence is 14 residues long. Between the trimmed V and J ends, which lost 3 bases and 0 bases, there was a span of 9 bases. CDR3 in DNA: TGTGCCAGCAGCTTTGGGCAGCCCTCCTACGAGCAGTACTTC. This sequence encodes CASSFGQPSYEQYF.

The chain is built from TRBV28 and TRBJ2-4; D possibly corresponds to TRBD1 (6 bases). The germline CDR1 and CDR2 sequences are MDHEN and SYDVKM. V lost 2 bases and J 1 base, leaving 6 bases between the germline ends. The CDR3 covers 14 residues. The CDR3 bases are TGTGCCAGCAGTTTACAGGGGGCCAAAAACATTCAGTACTTC. Its protein product is CASSLQGAKNIQYF.

V and J are TRBV6-5 and TRBJ1-5, with 8 bases identical to TRBD1. The trim removed 9 bases at V and 4 bases at J, leaving 8 bases unmatched. Germline V gene sequence: CDR1 MNHEY, CDR2 SVGAGI. This CDR3 spans 14 amino acids. This chain's CDR3 is CASWGRGRNQPQHF. The CDR3 nucleotides are TGTGCCAGTTGGGGCAGGGGGCGAAATCAGCCCCAGCATTTT.

V is TRBV6-5 and J is TRBJ1-2, with 7 bases that match TRBD1. Germline V gives CDR1 MNHEY, CDR2 SVGAGI. The junction had 6 bases not matched to a gene; V was cut back by 6 bases and J by 5 bases. The CDR3 is 13 residues long. CDR3 DNA: TGTGCCAGCAGCCTACAGGGGAGGTATGGCTACACCTTC. Encoded protein: CASSLQGRYGYTF.

The gene calls are TRBV28 and TRBJ1-3; D is uncertain. The CDR3 runs to 13 residues. V was clipped by 3 bases and J by 2 bases, with 5 bases between them. Germline CDR1 is MDHEN and CDR2 is SYDVKM. The CDR3 protein is CASSFRAGNTIYF. In DNA, the CDR3 is TGTGCCAGCAGTTTCCGGGCTGGAAACACCATATATTTT. Looking up the rest from reference TRBV28 and TRBJ1-3 gives the full variable domain: DVKVTQSSRYLVKRTGEKVFLECVQDMDHENMFWYRQDPGLGLRLIYFSYDVKMKEKGDIPEGYSVSREKKERFSLILESASTNQTSMYLCASSFRAGNTIYFGEGSWLTVV.

Remarks on this clone: Distinct nucleotide sequences in the sample also encode this CDR3. The CDR3 DNA sequence: TGCAGTGTCCGGGGGGCGGCTACGAGCTCCTACGAGCAGTACTTC. Its translation is CSVRGAATSSYEQYF. The rearrangement uses TRBV29-1 and TRBJ2-7; tentatively, D is TRBD2 (7 bases). CDR3 length equals 15 residues. CDR1 SQVTM and CDR2 ANQGSEA come from the germline V gene.

The chain couples TRBV30 to TRBJ2-3; 8 positions match TRBD2. The CDR3 is made up of 15 amino acids. From germline, CDR1 is GTSNPN and CDR2 SVGIG (reference sequence). The ends lost 0 bases at V and 2 bases at J; junction bases unmatched: 4. CDR3 coding DNA: TGTGCCTGGAGTGTACGGGGGGGGCCCACAGATACGCAGTATTTT. This translates into CAWSVRGGPTDTQYF.

The chain joins TRBV6-4 to TRBJ2-1; no firm D call. V was cut by 8 bases and J by 2 bases, with 7 bases left in between. This CDR3 contains 12 residues. Per germline, CDR1 MRHNA and CDR2 SNTAGT. This CDR3 reads CASFRAYNEQFF. Here the CDR3 DNA reads TGTGCCAGCTTTCGGGCCTACAATGAGCAGTTCTTC.

The V and J genes are TRBV5-1 and TRBJ1-4; TRBD1 matches 10 bases. J gave up 5 bases and V 0 bases, and 4 bases lay outside the gene matches. In germline, CDR1 is SGHRS, CDR2 YFSETQ. The length of the CDR3 is 16 residues. The CDR3 DNA sequence: TGCGCCAGCAGCTTGGAAGGACAGGGGGGAAATGAAAAACTGTTTTTT. This encodes CASSLEGQGGNEKLFF.

This clone came up once. The gene calls are TRBV7-9 and TRBJ1-2; 7 positions agree with TRBD1. Trimming at V came to 0 bases and at J to 2 bases, leaving 0 bases not matched to a gene. The CDR3 has 14 amino acids. Germline loops: CDR1 SEHNR, CDR2 FQNEAQ (reference sequence). CDR3 bases: TGTGCCAGCAGCTTAGCGGGACAGAACTATGGCTACACCTTC. Encoded protein: CASSLAGQNYGYTF.

The chain has TRBV18 and TRBJ2-3; D may be TRBD1 (6 bases). Germline values: CDR1 KGHSH, CDR2 LQKENI. Between the trimmed V and J ends, which lost 6 bases and 2 bases, there was a span of 15 bases. The CDR3 is 15 residues long. Here the CDR3 DNA reads TGTGCCAGCTCCCTGAACAGGGCTGACACAGATACGCAGTATTTT. Its translation: CASSLNRADTDTQYF.

This clone occurred a few times. The chain couples TRBV9 to TRBJ1-1; D remains unclear. Germline V gene lookup returns CDR1 SGDLS and CDR2 YYNGEE. The length of the CDR3 is 13 residues. Deletions cut 4 bases from V and 0 bases from J, with 7 bases between. CDR3 in amino acids: CASSLQVNTEAFF. Here the CDR3 DNA reads TGTGCCAGCAGCCTCCAGGTGAACACTGAAGCTTTCTTT. The whole variable domain, remainder taken from reference TRBV9 and TRBJ1-1, is DSGVTQTPKHLITATGQRVTLRCSPRSGDLSVYWYQQSLDQGLQFLIQYYNGEERAKGNILERFSAQQFPDLHSELNLSSLELGDSALYFCASSLQVNTEAFFGQGTRLTVV.

This clone was detected once. The J gene is TRBJ2-7, the V gene TRBV5-1; TRBD2 agrees at 10 bases. Trimming removed 3 bases from V and 0 bases from J; junction bases left unmatched: 3. This CDR3 is built from 15 residues. Germline CDR1 SGHRS, CDR2 YFSETQ. For the CDR3, the DNA is TGCGCCAGCAGCTCTAGCGGGGGAAGCTCCTACGAGCAGTACTTC. Protein sequence: CASSSSGGSSYEQYF.

This clone came up a few times. The rearrangement uses TRBV4-3 and TRBJ1-3; D remains ambiguous. Germline lookup yields CDR1 LGHNA and CDR2 YSLEER. V dropped 0 bases and J dropped 4 bases, with 10 bases sitting between them. The CDR3 covers 15 residues. The CDR3 bases are TGCGCCAGCAGCCAAGATCATTCCGGGGGAAACACCATATATTTT. Translation gives CASSQDHSGGNTIYF.

V and J are TRBV18 and TRBJ2-3, with TRBD2 matching 9 bases. Germline loops: CDR1 KGHSH, CDR2 LQKENI. Trimming cost V 0 bases and J 5 bases; bases outside gene matches: 3. This CDR3 has 15 residues. This CDR3 reads CASSPPSGGRDTQYF. CDR3 DNA sequence: TGTGCCAGCTCACCACCGAGCGGGGGGCGAGATACGCAGTATTTT.

This clone was seen a handful of times. V and J are TRBV28 and TRBJ2-1, with 8 bases matching TRBD1. This CDR3 is 15 amino acids long. Looked up from germline, CDR1 is MDHEN and CDR2 is SYDVKM. V trimming: 0 bases; J trimming: 7 bases; junction bases outside the gene matches: 5. CDR3 residues: CASSLWQGAGNEQFF. CDR3 sequence (DNA): TGTGCCAGCAGTTTATGGCAGGGGGCTGGGAATGAGCAGTTCTTC. Together with reference TRBV28 and TRBJ2-1, the CDR3 gives the full variable domain: DVKVTQSSRYLVKRTGEKVFLECVQDMDHENMFWYRQDPGLGLRLIYFSYDVKMKEKGDIPEGYSVSREKKERFSLILESASTNQTSMYLCASSLWQGAGNEQFFGPGTRLTVL.

This chain links TRBV28 with TRBJ1-5; tentatively, D is TRBD1 (6 bases). Germline V lookup: CDR1 MDHEN, CDR2 SYDVKM. The CDR3 is 15 residues long. V shed 6 bases and J shed 4 bases, with 16 bases lying between them. The CDR3, as DNA: TGTGCCAGCAGCCCGGGGGGGGCCTCAAATCAGCCCCAGCATTTT. Translated, it gives CASSPGGASNQPQHF.

CDR3 amino acids: CASSLPRTGENTEAFF. The DNA for the CDR3 is TGTGCCAGCAGTTTACCCCGGACAGGGGAGAACACTGAAGCTTTCTTT. This rearrangement joins TRBV27 to TRBJ1-1; 9 nucleotides align to TRBD1. CDR1 and CDR2 from the germline V gene are MNHEY and SMNVEV (reference sequence). The CDR3 is 16 residues long. J gave up 1 base and V 2 bases, and 5 bases lay outside the gene matches.

This clone appeared once. V gene TRBV5-1 combines with J gene TRBJ2-5, with D possibly TRBD1 on 6 matching bases. The CDR3 covers 13 residues. The germline CDR1 and CDR2 sequences are SGHRS and YFSETQ. Trimming removed 0 bases from V and 6 bases from J, with 9 bases in between. The CDR3 DNA sequence: TGCGCCAGCAGCTTGGATACAGGGCAGACCCAGTACTTC. Protein sequence: CASSLDTGQTQYF. Looking up the rest from reference TRBV5-1 and TRBJ2-5 gives the full variable domain: KAGVTQTPRYLIKTRGQQVTLSCSPISGHRSVSWYQQTPGQGLQFLFEYFSETQRNKGNFPGRFSGRQFSNSRSEMNVSTLELGDSALYLCASSLDTGQTQYFGPGTRLLVL.

There are a few counts of this clone. The chain carries TRBV7-2 and TRBJ2-3; 7 bases align to TRBD2. This CDR3 contains 15 residues. V shed 5 bases and J 0 bases; nucleotides not matched to a gene: 5. Per the germline V gene, CDR1 is SGHTA and CDR2 is FQGNSA. The chain's CDR3 is CASSMSGVSTDTQYF. The CDR3 DNA follows: TGTGCCAGCAGCATGAGCGGGGTCAGCACAGATACGCAGTATTTT.

The gene calls are TRBV9 and TRBJ1-2, with D possibly matching TRBD1 (5 bases). This CDR3 is built from 14 residues. Germline V gene lookup returns CDR1 SGDLS and CDR2 YYNGEE. Trimming took off 0 bases at V and 4 bases at J, with 10 bases between the two ends. CDR3 sequence (DNA): TGTGCCAGCAGCGTAGGGGGGGACCCCTATGGCTACACCTTC. This encodes CASSVGGDPYGYTF.

This rearrangement joins TRBV6-5 to TRBJ2-2; TRBD2 is a possible D gene (6 bases). The CDR3 contains 14 residues. Germline CDR1 and CDR2: MNHEY and SVGAGI. V was shortened by 6 bases and J by 6 bases, with 14 bases between the two germline ends. The CDR3 is CASSPPGEAGELFF. CDR3 coding DNA: TGTGCCAGCAGCCCGCCGGGAGAGGCCGGGGAGCTGTTTTTT.

The chain uses TRBV18 and TRBJ2-1, with 7 bases identical to TRBD1. V lost 6 bases and J lost 6; bases outside the gene matches: 8. The CDR3 loop spans 14 amino acids. Germline V gene data show CDR1 as KGHSH and CDR2 as LQKENI. CDR3 DNA: TGTGCCAGCTCGCCAAGTACAGGGGTCAATGAGCAGTTCTTC. It translates to CASSPSTGVNEQFF.

The J gene is TRBJ2-6, the V gene TRBV6-6, with D hard to call. The germline V gene has CDR1 MNHNY and CDR2 SVGAGI (reference sequence). Trimming left V 0 bases short and J 4 bases short, with 4 bases between. The length of the CDR3 is 14 residues. CDR3: CASSYSTGANVLTF. CDR3 nucleotides: TGTGCCAGCAGTTACTCGACAGGGGCCAACGTCCTGACTTTC.

This chain joins TRBV24-1 and TRBJ2-1, with 8 bases aligning to TRBD1. In germline, CDR1 is KGHDR, CDR2 SFDVKD. The CDR3 length is 17 residues. The V segment lost 0 bases and the J segment 5 bases; nucleotides outside the gene matches: 8. CDR3 residues: CATSDLTGTGPNNEQFF. In DNA, the CDR3 is TGTGCCACCAGTGATTTGACCGGGACAGGTCCTAACAATGAGCAGTTCTTC.

The chain has TRBV5-5 and TRBJ1-5, with 7 bases aligning to TRBD1. The J segment lost 4 bases and the V segment lost 3 bases, leaving 7 bases of the junction unmatched. CDR3 length: 15 amino acids. CDR1 SGHKS and CDR2 YYEKEE come from the germline V gene (reference sequence). CDR3 loop: CASSSGTAINQPQHF. The CDR3 DNA follows: TGTGCCAGCAGCTCGGGGACAGCAATTAATCAGCCCCAGCATTTT. The full variable domain, its missing parts supplied by reference TRBV5-5 and TRBJ1-5, is DAGVTQSPTHLIKTRGQQVTLRCSPISGHKSVSWYQQVLGQGPQFIFQYYEKEERGRGNFPDRFSARQFPNYSSELNVNALLLGDSALYLCASSSGTAINQPQHFGDGTRLSIL.